Each of the 25 T cell receptor beta chains below was sequenced from the same sample in a study of shared clonotypes between healthy human individuals (TCRdb year 2020). The library was made by the immunoSEQ multiplex PCR assay. The table was pulled from immuneACCESS by TCRdb, which kept in-frame rearrangements only. Such tables lose some clones; where checked, under half of the loss comes from unresolved V genes, and the rest has no known cause. The sample table contains about 2.1 million clones; only one count was recorded for just under 95% of them. Approximately 1.6% of the sample lies in the top ten. CD8 naive samples were CD45RO-negative cells positively selected for CCR7, giving a CD45RA+CCR7+ population that excluded TemRA cells. Sequencing used naive CD8+ T cells from PBMCs. What this sample's cell subset or site label stands for: CD45RA+CCR7+. These receptors were collected from a man between 18 and 29 years old in good health. Some clones in this sample may be carry-over from other donors' samples.

V and J are TRBV6-6 and TRBJ2-7, with 7 bases lining up with TRBD2. This CDR3 is built from 15 residues. The junction had 8 bases not matched to a gene; V was cut back by 4 bases and J by 2 bases. Per germline, CDR1 MNHNY and CDR2 SVGAGI (reference sequence). CDR3 sequence (DNA): TGTGCCAGCAGTTTATGGGCGGGGGTTCCCTACGAGCAGTACTTC. Its translation is CASSLWAGVPYEQYF.

V usage is TRBV7-8 and J usage is TRBJ2-7; 13 nucleotides align to TRBD2. Germline V gene lookup returns CDR1 SGHVS and CDR2 FQNEAQ. The ends lost 5 bases at V and 2 bases at J; junction bases unmatched: 12. CDR3 length equals 18 residues. The chain's CDR3 is CASSPGLAGAVTAYEQYF. The CDR3, as DNA: TGTGCCAGCAGCCCCGGACTAGCGGGAGCGGTTACAGCCTACGAGCAGTACTTC.

The genes are TRBV6-1 and TRBJ2-7, with D maybe TRBD1 (6 bases). The V end was cut by 2 bases, the J end by 3 bases, with 17 bases between. This CDR3 spans 16 amino acids. The germline gives CDR1 MNHNS, CDR2 SASEGT. The CDR3 loop is CASSEWSGEGFYEQYF. Written as DNA, the CDR3 is TGTGCCAGCAGTGAATGGTCAGGGGAAGGATTCTACGAGCAGTACTTC.

The genes are TRBV5-1 and TRBJ1-4, with D perhaps TRBD1 (5 bases). Deletions cut 2 bases from V and 0 bases from J, with 11 bases between. Germline V lookup: CDR1 SGHRS, CDR2 YFSETQ. CDR3 length: 16 residues. The CDR3 DNA sequence: TGCGCCAGCAGCTTTGGGCTGGGGGCAACTAATGAAAAACTGTTTTTT. Protein product: CASSFGLGATNEKLFF.

The rearrangement joins TRBV6-6 to TRBJ2-5; D is undetermined. The end of the DNA is better explained by TRBJ2-7, so the J call may be wrong. The germline gives CDR1 MNHNY, CDR2 SVGAGI (reference sequence). There are 15 residues in the CDR3. The DNA of the CDR3 is TGTGCCAGCAGTCCGTCTTGGTCTACCAAGTACGAGCAGTACTTC. Translated, it gives CASSPSWSTKYEQYF.

The chain uses TRBV15 and TRBJ1-5; 7 bases map to TRBD1. V gave up 0 bases and J gave up 0 bases; unmatched junction bases: 5. CDR1 and CDR2 (germline): LNHNV, YYDKDF (reference sequence). This CDR3 region has 17 residues. The chain's CDR3 is CATSRDGTVYSNQPQHF. The CDR3 nucleotides read TGTGCCACCAGCAGAGATGGGACAGTATATAGCAATCAGCCCCAGCATTTT. Complete variable domain (other parts from reference TRBV15 and TRBJ1-5): DAMVIQNPRYQVTQFGKPVTLSCSQTLNHNVMYWYQQKSSQAPKLLFHYYDKDFNNEADTPDNFQSRRPNTSFCFLDIRSPGLGDTAMYLCATSRDGTVYSNQPQHFGDGTRLSIL.

V and J are TRBV7-8 and TRBJ2-7; tentative D call: TRBD2 (6 bases). Per the germline V gene, CDR1 is SGHVS and CDR2 is FQNEAQ. This CDR3 has 16 amino acids. The V end was cut by 5 bases, the J end by 5 bases, with 22 bases between. In nucleotides, the CDR3 is TGTGCCAGCAGCCGCCCCCGGGACGGAGGGGTCAACGAGCAGTACTTC. It encodes CASSRPRDGGVNEQYF.

The V gene is TRBV5-1, the J gene TRBJ1-2; 7 bases align to TRBD1. The CDR3 is made up of 13 amino acids. The germline gives CDR1 SGHRS, CDR2 YFSETQ. V shed 3 bases and J 4 bases; nucleotides not matched to a gene: 3. CDR3 DNA: TGCGCCAGCAGCTCTACAGGGGCCTATGGCTACACCTTC. Translated: CASSSTGAYGYTF.

V usage is TRBV6-6 and J usage is TRBJ1-4; D gene ambiguous. This CDR3 is 15 amino acids long. Germline CDR1 reads MNHNY; CDR2 reads SVGAGI (reference sequence). Trimming shortened V by 7 bases and J by 0 bases, and 12 bases separated the two germline ends. The CDR3, as DNA: TGTGCCAGCAAGGAATTTCTTGCAACTAATGAAAAACTGTTTTTT. Its protein product is CASKEFLATNEKLFF.

The rearrangement links TRBV4-2 to TRBJ1-1, with TRBD1 as a possible D gene (6 bases). CDR3 length: 17 amino acids. Germline CDR1 LGHNA, CDR2 YNFKEQ. With 1 base removed from V and 3 bases from J, the gap between germline ends came to 18 bases. The chain's CDR3 is CASSQGSFGQGYTEAFF. The CDR3 coding sequence is TGTGCCAGCAGCCAAGGTTCGTTCGGGCAGGGGTACACTGAAGCTTTCTTT.

This clone was seen a single time. The V gene is TRBV5-4, the J gene TRBJ1-5, with D maybe TRBD1 (5 bases). CDR1 SGHNT and CDR2 YYREEE come from the germline V gene (reference sequence). V was trimmed by 4 bases and J by 2 bases, leaving 16 bases between them. The CDR3 runs 16 residues. The CDR3 is CASSPGYRGGNQPQHF. The DNA of the CDR3 is TGTGCCAGCAGCCCGGGTTATAGGGGTGGCAATCAGCCCCAGCATTTT.

This rearrangement joins TRBV5-1 to TRBJ2-2, with D hard to call. The V gene lost 7 bases and the J gene lost 8 bases, with 6 bases spanning the gap. In germline, CDR1 is SGHRS, CDR2 YFSETQ. This CDR3 comprises 10 residues. CDR3 sequence (DNA): TGCGCCAGCCGAGGAGGGGAGCTGTTTTTT. Encoded protein: CASRGGELFF.

V is TRBV4-1 and J is TRBJ2-1, with 10 bases aligning to TRBD2. This CDR3 region has 15 residues. The ends lost 1 base at V and 9 bases at J; junction bases unmatched: 6. From germline, CDR1 is MGHRA and CDR2 YSYEKL. The DNA for the CDR3 is TGCGCCAGCAGCCAAGCCCTAGCGGGAGTAAGTGAGCAGTTCTTC. The encoded protein is CASSQALAGVSEQFF.

The rearrangement joins TRBV7-6 to TRBJ2-7; maybe TRBD1 (5 bases). Germline V gene lookup returns CDR1 SGHVS and CDR2 FNYEAQ. V shed 6 bases and J shed 0 bases, with 6 bases lying between them. The CDR3 length is 12 residues. The CDR3 protein is CASRGDSYEQYF. CDR3 bases: TGTGCCAGCAGAGGGGACTCCTACGAGCAGTACTTC.

This chain uses TRBV9 with TRBJ1-1; 7 bases match TRBD1. Losses at the gene ends were 1 base for V and 5 bases for J; bases not matched to a gene: 5. CDR3 length equals 14 residues. Germline V gene data show CDR1 as SGDLS and CDR2 as YYNGEE. CDR3 coding DNA: TGTGCCAGCAGCGTAACAGGGGAGGTGACTGAAGCTTTCTTT. It encodes CASSVTGEVTEAFF.

The chain carries TRBV19 and TRBJ2-7; D uncertain. This CDR3 has 13 residues. CDR1 LNHDA and CDR2 SQIVND come from the germline V gene (reference sequence). The germline V and J ends were trimmed by 3 bases and 5 bases, with 11 bases remaining between them. CDR3 coding DNA: TGTGCCAGTAGTATTTCTGGTAGCCACGAGCAGTACTTC. It is translated as CASSISGSHEQYF.

The gene calls are TRBV27 and TRBJ1-1, with D unresolved. The CDR3 totals 14 residues. Germline V CDR1 and CDR2: MNHEY, SMNVEV (reference sequence). V gave up 6 bases and J gave up 1 base, with 12 bases separating them. The CDR3 bases are TGTGCCAGCAGCTCGCGTCTAAGGAACACTGAAGCTTTCTTT. Its translation: CASSSRLRNTEAFF.

The rearrangement joins TRBV6-5 to TRBJ1-1; D is unclear. Between the trimmed V and J ends, which lost 0 bases and 0 bases, there was a span of 11 bases. The germline V gene encodes CDR1 MNHEY and CDR2 SVGAGI. The CDR3 has 16 residues. In DNA form, the CDR3 reads TGTGCCAGCAGTTACTCGCTCGGTTCGCTGAACACTGAAGCTTTCTTT. Its translation: CASSYSLGSLNTEAFF.

The chain joins TRBV10-2 to TRBJ1-1; possibly TRBD1 for D (5 bases). Trimming left V 7 bases short and J 8 bases short, with 17 bases between. The CDR3 spans 13 residues. CDR1 and CDR2 from the germline V gene are WSHSY and SAAADI. CDR3 nucleotides: TGCGCCAGCACTCTGCGGGCCGAGGGGGAAGCTTTCTTT. Translating gives CASTLRAEGEAFF.

The CDR3 sequence: CASSQDDYRPQETQYF. In DNA, the CDR3 is TGCGCCAGCAGCCAAGATGACTACAGACCCCAAGAGACCCAGTACTTC. This sequence joins TRBV4-1 and TRBJ2-5; D may be TRBD2 (5 bases). Germline lookup yields CDR1 MGHRA and CDR2 YSYEKL. V lost 0 bases and J lost 1, with 12 bases in between. The CDR3 is 16 residues long.

The chain has TRBV4-2 and TRBJ2-7, with D possibly matching TRBD2 (6 bases). Germline lookup yields CDR1 LGHNA and CDR2 YNFKEQ. The CDR3 consists of 14 residues. The ends were cut back, 1 base at V and 4 bases at J, with 11 bases in the middle. The CDR3 sequence: CASSQAGREYEQYF. As DNA, the CDR3 is TGTGCCAGCAGCCAAGCGGGACGGGAGTACGAGCAGTACTTC.

The chain joins TRBV11-3 to TRBJ2-7, with D hard to call. The CDR3 contains 13 residues. Germline loops: CDR1 SGHNT, CDR2 YENEEA. Trimming left V 4 bases short and J 1 base short, with 8 bases between. The CDR3 region has the DNA TGTGCCAGCAGCTCTGAAAGGTCCTACGAGCAGTACTTC. This encodes CASSSERSYEQYF.

The rearrangement uses TRBV5-5 and TRBJ1-1, with D unresolved. Per germline, CDR1 SGHKS and CDR2 YYEKEE (reference sequence). The CDR3 covers 14 residues. V gave up 1 base and J gave up 0 bases, with 7 bases separating them. The CDR3 nucleotides read TGTGCCAGCAGCTTGAGGCGATTGAACACTGAAGCTTTCTTT. This translates into CASSLRRLNTEAFF.

For the CDR3, the DNA is TGTGCCTGGAGTGTACGAAAGGTGGGATTGGACACTGAAGCTTTCTTT. Translating it yields CAWSVRKVGLDTEAFF. The rearrangement uses TRBV30 and TRBJ1-1; D not certain. The V and J ends lost 0 bases and 3 bases respectively, with 17 bases between them. CDR1 and CDR2 (germline): GTSNPN, SVGIG (reference sequence). The CDR3 has 16 amino acids.

This clone was seen once. The chain uses TRBV7-3 and TRBJ1-1; D may be TRBD1 (5 bases). V shed 6 bases and J shed 4 bases, with 12 bases lying between them. This CDR3 has 13 amino acids. The germline gives CDR1 SGHTA, CDR2 FQGTGA. The CDR3 sequence is CASRLGTGTEAFF. As DNA, the CDR3 is TGTGCCAGCAGACTGGGGACGGGCACTGAAGCTTTCTTT. Supplemented by reference TRBV7-3 and TRBJ1-1, the full variable domain reads GAGVSQTPSNKVTEKGKYVELRCDPISGHTALYWYRQSLGQGPEFLIYFQGTGAADDSGLPNDRFFAVRPEGSVSTLKIQRTERGDSAVYLCASRLGTGTEAFFGQGTRLTVV.